This T cell receptor beta chain was obtained from a study of tumor and adjacent non-tumor tissue in lung cancer. Background on the study: Patients were aged roughly 30 to 76, about 10 men and 5 women, stage I to III. Study results and caveats: Normal lung showed higher cumulative top 100 clone frequency than tumor. Tumor tissue had significantly higher TCR diversity than normal lung.

No cell sorting was done before RNA was extracted from the tissue. The normal lung tissue was taken more than 3 cm from the tumor edge. This CDR3 region has 14 residues. Germline V gene lookup returns CDR1 MGHRA and CDR2 YSYEKL. V shed 10 bases and J shed 3 bases, with 16 bases lying between them. Note on this clonotype: The antigen is undetermined.

TCRbeta libraries were built with three rounds of nested PCR, modified from ARM-PCR. TCRdb ran MiXCR on the multiplex PCR reads and lists one entry per CDR3 protein. This sample has approximately 68,000 distinct CDR3 sequences, with roughly 77% found just once. The gene calls are TRBV4-1 and TRBJ2-1; D gene unclear. The sample consisted of distant non-tumor lung tissue. This sequence originates from a man in his fifties or sixties with non-small cell lung cancer. The CDR3 loop is CATNQERDYNEQFF. The DNA for the CDR3 is TGCGCCACCAACCAAGAACGCGACTACAATGAGCAGTTCTTC.